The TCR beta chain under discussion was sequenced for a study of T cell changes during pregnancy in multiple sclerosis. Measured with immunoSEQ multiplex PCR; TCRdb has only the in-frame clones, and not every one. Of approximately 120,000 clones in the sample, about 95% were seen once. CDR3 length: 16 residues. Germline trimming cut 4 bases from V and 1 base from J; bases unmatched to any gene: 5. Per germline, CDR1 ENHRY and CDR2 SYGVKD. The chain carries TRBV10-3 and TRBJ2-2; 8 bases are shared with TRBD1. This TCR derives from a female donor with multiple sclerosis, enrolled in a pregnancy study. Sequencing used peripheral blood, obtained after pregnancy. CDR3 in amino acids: CAISASGGRNTGELFF. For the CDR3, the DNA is TGTGCCATCAGTGCCTCAGGGGGCAGGAACACCGGGGAGCTGTTTTTT.